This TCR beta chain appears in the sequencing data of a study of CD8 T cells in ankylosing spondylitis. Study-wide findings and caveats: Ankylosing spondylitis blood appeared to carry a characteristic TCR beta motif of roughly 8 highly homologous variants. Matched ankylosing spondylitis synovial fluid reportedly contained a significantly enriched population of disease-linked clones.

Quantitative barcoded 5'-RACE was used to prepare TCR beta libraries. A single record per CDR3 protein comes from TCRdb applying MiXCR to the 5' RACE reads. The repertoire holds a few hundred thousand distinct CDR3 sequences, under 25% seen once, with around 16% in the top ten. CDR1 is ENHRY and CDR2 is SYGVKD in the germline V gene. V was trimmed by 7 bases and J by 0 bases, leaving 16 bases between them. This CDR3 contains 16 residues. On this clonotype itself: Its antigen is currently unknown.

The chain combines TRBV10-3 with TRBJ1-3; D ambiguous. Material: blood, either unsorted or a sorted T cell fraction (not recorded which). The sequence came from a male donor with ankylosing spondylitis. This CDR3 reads CAIIKTTTGSGNTIYF. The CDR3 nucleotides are TGTGCCATCATCAAAACTACGACGGGCTCTGGAAACACCATATATTTT.